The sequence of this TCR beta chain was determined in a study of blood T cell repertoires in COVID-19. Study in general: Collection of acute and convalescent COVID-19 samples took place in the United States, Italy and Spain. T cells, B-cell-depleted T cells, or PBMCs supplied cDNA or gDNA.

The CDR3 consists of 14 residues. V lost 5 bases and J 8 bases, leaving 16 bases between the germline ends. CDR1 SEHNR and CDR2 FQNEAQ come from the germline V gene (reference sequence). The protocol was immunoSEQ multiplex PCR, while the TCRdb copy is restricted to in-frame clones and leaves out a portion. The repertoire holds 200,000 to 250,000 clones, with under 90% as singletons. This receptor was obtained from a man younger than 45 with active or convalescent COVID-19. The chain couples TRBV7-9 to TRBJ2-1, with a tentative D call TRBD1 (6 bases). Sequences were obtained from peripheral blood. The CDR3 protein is CASSHRSEGDEQFF. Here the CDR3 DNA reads TGTGCCAGCAGCCATAGATCAGAGGGGGATGAGCAGTTCTTC.